The present T cell receptor (beta chain) was sequenced within a study of T cells in Graves' hyperthyroidism and ophthalmopathy. About the study: Peripheral blood draws took place at initial diagnosis, ahead of any treatment.

Authors of the study amplified TCR beta CDR3 regions from RNA transcripts. HTBI primers were employed in a first-round RT-PCR of the TCR CDR3. From the multiplex PCR reads, TCRdb called clonotypes with MiXCR, one entry per CDR3 protein. The repertoire holds some 360,000 distinct CDR3 sequences, 11% to 15% seen once, with 9.5% to 12% in the top ten. The germline gives CDR1 SGHAT, CDR2 FQNNGV. The CDR3 has 14 amino acids. V lost 0 bases and J 7 bases, leaving 13 bases between the germline ends. There are many counts of this clonotype. Antigen unknown. Study outcomes and limitations: Most expanded thyroid clonotypes above 0.001 also appeared in blood.

This receptor was taken from a woman in her sixties or seventies with Graves' hyperthyroidism. Sequenced input: blood. The chain couples TRBV11-2 to TRBJ2-7; the D gene is possibly TRBD1 (6 bases). In DNA, the CDR3 is TGTGCCAGCAGCTTAGACCCTGACAGGCTGGAGCAGTACTTC. Translating it yields CASSLDPDRLEQYF.